Listed here are 5 T cell receptor beta chains from one sample, sequenced in a study of tumor-infiltrating lymphocytes in primary liver carcinoma. TCR beta cDNA came from about 500 ng total RNA, primed with a constant-region primer. Employing slightly modified ARM-PCR, three nested multiplex PCR rounds were run, and these gave rise to the TCR beta libraries. Both of the initial two PCR rounds ran for 10 cycles and employed TRBV1-TRBV30 forward primers alongside a C-beta reverse primer. A single record per CDR3 protein comes from TCRdb applying MiXCR to the multiplex PCR reads. The sample has roughly 100,000 distinct CDR3 sequences; 69% are singletons. Co-extracted RNA and DNA came from roughly 20-30 mg of unsorted bulk tissue. Sequenced material: liver tumor tissue from sampling region 5. Documented subset: tumor region T5, tumor centre. These receptors all come from a woman aged 60-75 years with primary liver carcinoma and hepatitis B virus infection.

At least ten counts were recorded for this clonotype. The chain combines TRBV5-1 with TRBJ1-1, with TRBD1 matching 8 bases. CDR1 SGHRS and CDR2 YFSETQ come from the germline V gene. The CDR3 spans 17 residues. V lost 2 bases, J lost 5 bases, and 14 bases stayed unmatched. The CDR3 is CASSFWKGRGQGTEAFF. DNA for the CDR3: TGCGCCAGCAGCTTCTGGAAGGGCAGGGGGCAAGGAACTGAAGCTTTCTTT.

On this clonotype itself: Its ends do not fully match the called genes, so a read error is possible. The V gene is TRBV29-1, the J gene TRBJ1-2; possible D gene TRBD1, 5 bases. The CDR3 is made up of 13 amino acids. CDR1 and CDR2 (germline): SQVTM, ANQGSEA. The CDR3: CRVGAGKNYGYIF. For the CDR3, the DNA is TGCAGAGTTGGGGCAGGGAAGAACTATGGCTACATCTTC.

The chain links TRBV7-9 to TRBJ1-6; D is ambiguous. Trimming took off 1 base at V and 11 bases at J, with 9 bases between the two ends. From germline, CDR1 is SEHNR and CDR2 FQNEAQ (reference sequence). This CDR3 region has 13 residues. The CDR3 nucleotides are TGTGCCAGCAGCTTAGGGAGAGATGCACCCCTCCACTTT. Its translation is CASSLGRDAPLHF.

The chain links TRBV7-9 to TRBJ2-4; TRBD2 matches 7 bases. Germline assignment: CDR1 SEHNR and CDR2 FQNEAQ (reference sequence). The CDR3 consists of 16 residues. V lost 0 bases and J lost 1; bases outside the gene matches: 3. CDR3 DNA: TGTGCCAGCAGCTTAGCTTGGCGGGGGGCCAAAAACATTCAGTACTTC. Amino acids: CASSLAWRGAKNIQYF. The whole variable domain, filled in from reference TRBV7-9 and TRBJ2-4, reads DTGVSQNPRHKITKRGQNVTFRCDPISEHNRLYWYRQTLGQGPEFLTYFQNEAQLEKSRLLSDRFSAERPKGSFSTLEIQRTEQGDSAMYLCASSLAWRGAKNIQYFGAGTRLSVL.

J is TRBJ2-7 and V is TRBV7-2; D may correspond to TRBD1 or TRBD2 (5 bases each). Trimming took 1 base from V and 1 from J, leaving 8 bases between them. From germline, CDR1 is SGHTA and CDR2 FQGNSA. The CDR3 has 14 amino acids. The CDR3 protein is CASSLDRTSYEQYF. Here the CDR3 DNA reads TGTGCCAGCAGCTTAGACAGGACTTCCTACGAGCAGTACTTC.